One and the same sample provided the 30 T cell receptor beta chains below, sequenced in a study of blood T cells in healthy people across ages. A J-beta primer mix and a sample-barcoded 5' primer were used in a second PCR of about 7 to 12 cycles. TCRdb re-derived calls from the 5' RACE reads in MiXCR, one entry per CDR3 protein. Of 760,000 or so distinct CDR3 sequences in the sample, more than 20% are singletons; the top ten hold 9.4%. This sample was also put to use in a study of T cells of mothers and their children.

Material: blood. The receptor set was obtained from a boy between 10 and 17 years old in good health.

The V gene is TRBV24-1, the J gene TRBJ2-3, with 11 nucleotides matching TRBD2. Losses at the gene ends were 0 bases for V and 1 base for J; bases not matched to a gene: 11. Looked up from germline, CDR1 is KGHDR and CDR2 is SFDVKD. The CDR3 covers 20 residues. In DNA form, the CDR3 reads TGTGCCACCAGTGATTTGCGGGGCCAAACTAGCGGGGGACGCACAGATACGCAGTATTTT. Protein: CATSDLRGQTSGGRTDTQYF.

At least ten counts were recorded for this clonotype. The chain couples TRBV4-3 to TRBJ1-2; D might be TRBD1 (5 bases). V lost 2 bases and J lost 8, with 12 bases in between. This CDR3 is 13 amino acids long. Germline-derived CDR1 and CDR2 are LGHNA and YSLEER. The CDR3 DNA reads as TGCGCCAGCAGCCAATATGGGACGGGAGGCTACACCTTC. This encodes CASSQYGTGGYTF.

This clonotype was seen a few times. This chain connects TRBV12-3 or TRBV12-4 to TRBJ2-3, with TRBD1 identical over 7 bases. The length of the CDR3 is 15 residues. V was pared by 4 bases and J by 7 bases, with 11 bases of the junction left unmatched. CDR3 DNA: TGTGCCAGCAGTTCCGACAGGGAAGATTGGAATACGCAGTATTTT. Translation gives CASSSDREDWNTQYF.

There are a few counts of this clonotype. This rearrangement joins TRBV29-1 to TRBJ2-5; 9 bases map to TRBD1. J gave up 1 base and V 2 bases, and 5 bases lay outside the gene matches. The CDR3 length is 15 residues. CDR1 is SQVTM and CDR2 is ANQGSEA in the germline V gene. Written as DNA, the CDR3 is TGCAGCGTTGAACCTGGACAGGGGTCCCAAGAGACCCAGTACTTC. It encodes CSVEPGQGSQETQYF.

The CDR3 loop is CAISGPGLAARDTQYF. CDR3 coding DNA: TGTGCCATCAGTGGGCCGGGACTAGCGGCACGAGATACGCAGTATTTT. The chain couples TRBV10-3 to TRBJ2-3, with 11 bases identical to TRBD2. CDR1 is ENHRY and CDR2 is SYGVKD in the germline V gene. V lost 4 bases to trimming and J lost 5 bases; unmatched junction nucleotides: 8. The CDR3 has 16 residues.

V and J are TRBV9 and TRBJ2-2; D gene unclear. The CDR3 is made up of 12 amino acids. CDR1 and CDR2 (germline): SGDLS, YYNGEE. The V end was cut by 3 bases, the J end by 7 bases, with 7 bases between. This chain's CDR3 is CASSGDIGELFF. CDR3 bases: TGTGCCAGCAGCGGAGACATCGGGGAGCTGTTTTTT.

The chain recombines TRBV5-1 with TRBJ2-3; TRBD1 aligns across 8 bases. Trimming removed 4 bases from V and 5 bases from J; junction bases left unmatched: 3. The CDR3 totals 13 residues. Germline lookup yields CDR1 SGHRS and CDR2 YFSETQ. The CDR3 is CASSTQGEDTQYF. The CDR3 DNA follows: TGCGCCAGCAGCACACAGGGGGAAGATACGCAGTATTTT.

The table lists this clonotype with many counts. The chain is built from TRBV7-2 and TRBJ2-7; the D is unclear. The CDR3 extends over 12 amino acids. V was shortened by 6 bases and J by 0 bases, with 6 bases between the two germline ends. Germline V lookup: CDR1 SGHTA, CDR2 FQGNSA. CDR3 bases: TGTGCCAGCAGTCAAAGCTCCTACGAGCAGTACTTC. Encoded protein: CASSQSSYEQYF.

This sequence joins TRBV3-1 and TRBJ2-5; possibly TRBD1 or TRBD2 for D (6 bases each). Germline V CDR1 and CDR2: LGHDT, YNNKEL (reference sequence). This CDR3 spans 16 amino acids. V lost 0 bases and J lost 4, with 15 bases in between. The CDR3 nucleotides are TGTGCCAGCAGCCAAGAGTGGGGGGCGGCGGGAGAGACCCAGTACTTC. Residues: CASSQEWGAAGETQYF.

This chain joins TRBV12-3 or TRBV12-4 and TRBJ1-4; D unresolved. The CDR3 has 12 residues. Trimming left V 4 bases short and J 10 bases short, with 10 bases between. CDR3 region: CASSSGSGKLFF. In DNA form, the CDR3 reads TGTGCCAGCAGTTCGGGCTCCGGAAAACTGTTTTTT.

The chain is built from TRBV6-5 and TRBJ2-5, with 7 bases fitting TRBD2. The V gene end was trimmed by 7 bases and the J gene end by 7 bases; junction bases not matched to a gene: 12. The germline V gene encodes CDR1 MNHEY and CDR2 SVGAGI. CDR3 length: 14 residues. The CDR3 region is CASKPAGVSGTQYF. CDR3 bases: TGTGCCAGCAAGCCGGCGGGAGTCTCTGGGACCCAGTACTTC.

The gene calls are TRBV7-9 and TRBJ1-1, with D uncertain. The CDR3 has 13 residues. Between the trimmed V and J ends, which lost 9 bases and 1 base, there was a span of 12 bases. Germline V gene sequence: CDR1 SEHNR, CDR2 FQNEAQ (reference sequence). CDR3 sequence reads: CASQEDGNTEAFF. The DNA for the CDR3 is TGTGCCAGTCAAGAGGATGGGAACACTGAAGCTTTCTTT.

The chain uses TRBV25-1 and TRBJ2-1, with TRBD1 matching over 8 bases. The CDR3 has 13 residues. Germline CDR1 and CDR2: MGHDK and SYGVNS. V lost 4 bases, J lost 10 bases, and 6 bases stayed unmatched. The CDR3 region is CASSGRTGIEQFF. CDR3 coding DNA: TGTGCCAGCAGTGGTAGGACAGGGATAGAGCAGTTCTTC.

V usage is TRBV15 and J usage is TRBJ2-5, with a tentative D call TRBD1 (5 bases). Germline CDR1 LNHNV, CDR2 YYDKDF (reference sequence). Trimming shortened V by 5 bases and J by 3 bases, and 16 bases separated the two germline ends. The CDR3 has 15 amino acids. The CDR3 region has the DNA TGTGCCACCAGCGACACAGGAGTTCAGAAAGAGACCCAGTACTTC. Translating gives CATSDTGVQKETQYF.

V and J are TRBV24-1 and TRBJ2-1; D is possibly TRBD2 (6 bases). The V gene's germline CDR1 is KGHDR and CDR2 SFDVKD. CDR3 length: 15 amino acids. V was pared by 7 bases and J by 4 bases, with 16 bases between. In DNA form, the CDR3 reads TGTGCCACCAGCGATGGGGGGTTAGGGTACAATGAGCAGTTCTTC. Its protein is CATSDGGLGYNEQFF.

This clonotype was seen only a few times. The V gene is TRBV28, the J gene TRBJ2-6; the match to TRBD1 covers 10 bases. Per the germline V gene, CDR1 is MDHEN and CDR2 is SYDVKM. V lost 6 bases, J lost 1 base, and 9 bases stayed unmatched. This CDR3 is built from 18 residues. The CDR3 sequence is CASRRTGTGVSGANVLTF. As DNA, the CDR3 is TGTGCCAGCAGGAGGACCGGGACAGGGGTTTCTGGGGCCAACGTCCTGACTTTC.

The chain employs TRBV10-2 and TRBJ2-5; possibly TRBD1 for D (5 bases). Germline CDR1 reads WSHSY; CDR2 reads SAAADI. The CDR3 loop spans 14 amino acids. The V end was cut by 4 bases, the J end by 5 bases, with 14 bases between. This CDR3 is CASSVSRVRETQYF. CDR3 nucleotide sequence: TGCGCCAGCAGTGTTTCCAGGGTCAGGGAGACCCAGTACTTC.

A few counts support this clonotype. The J gene is TRBJ1-5, the V gene TRBV5-1; no reliable D call. CDR3 length: 11 residues. Trimming left V 0 bases short and J 8 bases short, with 3 bases between. From germline, CDR1 is SGHRS and CDR2 YFSETQ. CDR3 nucleotide sequence: TGCGCCAGCAGCTTGGTGGAGCCCCAGCATTTT. Its translation: CASSLVEPQHF.

This clonotype was counted only a few times. The V and J genes are TRBV12-3 or TRBV12-4 and TRBJ1-4, with D perhaps TRBD1 (5 bases). The CDR3 is made up of 16 amino acids. V lost 6 bases, J lost 7 bases, and 21 bases lay in between. The CDR3 nucleotides read TGTGCCAGCAGCTACGGTCTGCAGGGAGCTCTTGAAAAACTGTTTTTT. Translating it yields CASSYGLQGALEKLFF.

The chain joins TRBV7-9 to TRBJ2-5, with 8 positions matching TRBD1. This CDR3 comprises 15 residues. Losses at the gene ends were 1 base for V and 3 bases for J; bases not matched to a gene: 4. Germline V lookup: CDR1 SEHNR, CDR2 FQNEAQ (reference sequence). CDR3 sequence (DNA): TGTGCCAGCAGCTTAGGGACAGGGTATGAAGAGACCCAGTACTTC. Translation: CASSLGTGYEETQYF. Full variable domain (outside the CDR3, taken from reference TRBV7-9 and TRBJ2-5): DTGVSQNPRHKITKRGQNVTFRCDPISEHNRLYWYRQTLGQGPEFLTYFQNEAQLEKSRLLSDRFSAERPKGSFSTLEIQRTEQGDSAMYLCASSLGTGYEETQYFGPGTRLLVL.

The rearrangement uses TRBV10-3 and TRBJ2-2; TRBD1 matches at 8 bases. Germline V gives CDR1 ENHRY, CDR2 SYGVKD. This CDR3 has 15 residues. The J segment lost 0 bases and the V segment lost 7 bases, leaving 4 bases of the junction unmatched. Here the CDR3 DNA reads TGTGCCATCATGGACAGGGACGCGAACACCGGGGAGCTGTTTTTT. Its protein product is CAIMDRDANTGELFF.

This clonotype was picked up a small number of times. This chain links TRBV2 with TRBJ2-5, with TRBD2 matching over 9 bases. The V gene end was trimmed by 7 bases and the J gene end by 5 bases; junction bases not matched to a gene: 11. Germline CDR1 SNHLY, CDR2 FYNNEI. The CDR3 totals 15 residues. CDR3 DNA: TGTGCCAGCATACTGGCGGGAGGGCCGAGGGAGACCCAGTACTTC. Protein sequence: CASILAGGPRETQYF.

This clonotype was recorded at least ten times. V gene TRBV5-5 combines with J gene TRBJ2-7; TRBD1 is a possible D gene (6 bases). Germline V gives CDR1 SGHKS, CDR2 YYEKEE (reference sequence). Trimming removed 5 bases from V and 2 bases from J, with 11 bases in between. The CDR3 is 13 residues long. CDR3: CASSLRTAYEQYF. The CDR3 bases are TGTGCCAGCAGTTTGAGGACAGCCTACGAGCAGTACTTC. Full variable domain (remainder filled in from reference TRBV5-5 and TRBJ2-7): DAGVTQSPTHLIKTRGQQVTLRCSPISGHKSVSWYQQVLGQGPQFIFQYYEKEERGRGNFPDRFSARQFPNYSSELNVNALLLGDSALYLCASSLRTAYEQYFGPGTRLTVT.

This clonotype has more than one count but fewer than ten. The V call is TRBV6-1, the J call TRBJ2-5; possibly TRBD2 for D (5 bases). The J call may not be correct, given that the DNA end is closer to TRBJ2-1. Germline V gene lookup returns CDR1 MNHNS and CDR2 SASEGT. The CDR3 has 15 residues. Here the CDR3 reads CASSEVTAGYNEQFF. The CDR3 DNA reads TGTGCCAGCAGTGAAGTAACGGCGGGTTACAATGAGCAGTTCTTC.

This clonotype occurred many times. This chain connects TRBV6-2 or TRBV6-3 to TRBJ1-3; no clear D gene. The germline gives CDR1 MNHEY, CDR2 SVGEGT. The CDR3 is made up of 15 amino acids. Trimming pared 7 bases from V and 3 bases from J, leaving 16 bases between. CDR3 sequence reads: CASISMGSDGNTIYF. In DNA form, the CDR3 reads TGTGCCAGCATCTCGATGGGGAGCGATGGAAACACCATATATTTT.

The chain recombines TRBV4-3 with TRBJ1-6; the D is unclear. The germline V and J ends were trimmed by 2 bases and 8 bases, with 7 bases remaining between them. Germline CDR1 reads LGHNA; CDR2 reads YSLEER. CDR3 length: 13 residues. The CDR3: CASSQSSYSPLHF. The CDR3 coding sequence is TGCGCCAGCAGCCAAAGCAGTTATTCACCCCTCCACTTT.

The gene calls are TRBV6-1 and TRBJ2-1; D is ambiguous. Germline V gene data show CDR1 as MNHNS and CDR2 as SASEGT. The V end was cut by 2 bases, the J end by 7 bases, with 15 bases between. The CDR3 consists of 15 residues. The CDR3 DNA reads as TGTGCCAGCAGTGAAAGGGTCGGGCAGATTAATGAGCAGTTCTTC. It yields the protein CASSERVGQINEQFF.

This clonotype was detected many times. The chain links TRBV28 to TRBJ2-7; no clear D. The germline gives CDR1 MDHEN, CDR2 SYDVKM. The CDR3 length is 13 residues. V lost 3 bases, J lost 0 bases, and 6 bases lay in between. In DNA form, the CDR3 reads TGTGCCAGCAGTTTGCCGAGCTCCTACGAGCAGTACTTC. As protein: CASSLPSSYEQYF.

The chain recombines TRBV10-3 with TRBJ2-3; no clear D gene. From germline, CDR1 is ENHRY and CDR2 SYGVKD. V lost 10 bases to trimming and J lost 2 bases, with 10 bases between them. The CDR3 runs 12 residues. CDR3 sequence: CASGPITDTQYF. For the CDR3, the DNA is TGTGCCAGCGGACCGATCACAGATACGCAGTATTTT.

The chain carries TRBV3-1 and TRBJ2-5, with 7 bases aligning to TRBD2. The CDR3 loop spans 14 amino acids. Germline trimming cut 1 base from V and 5 bases from J; bases unmatched to any gene: 4. Germline V gene sequence: CDR1 LGHDT, CDR2 YNNKEL (reference sequence). CDR3 sequence (DNA): TGTGCCAGCAGCCAAGTAAGGGGAGGGGAGACCCAGTACTTC. Translation gives CASSQVRGGETQYF.